This T cell receptor beta chain was identified during a study of Graves' ophthalmopathy and Graves' hyperthyroidism. Germline lookup yields CDR1 KGHDR and CDR2 SFDVKD. The ends were cut back, 2 bases at V and 6 bases at J, with 4 bases in the middle. This CDR3 spans 12 amino acids. TCR beta CDR3 regions were amplified from RNA transcripts. The authors performed first-round RT-PCR with HTBI primers and then a second-round multiplex PCR. TCRdb used MiXCR to reprocess the multiplex PCR reads, holding one entry per CDR3 protein. The data show hundreds of thousands of distinct CDR3 sequences, with about 40% seen just once and 3% to 3.5% held by the top ten. This clonotype has just one count. Patients were excluded if they had other autoimmune diseases or uncontrolled infections, and likewise if pregnancy or lactation applied.

This chain connects TRBV24-1 to TRBJ2-1; D is undetermined. The material sequenced was peripheral blood. This TCR was recovered from an adult man with Graves' ophthalmopathy. The CDR3 reads CATSDCFNEQFF. CDR3 sequence (DNA): TGTGCCACCAGTGATTGCTTCAATGAGCAGTTCTTC.